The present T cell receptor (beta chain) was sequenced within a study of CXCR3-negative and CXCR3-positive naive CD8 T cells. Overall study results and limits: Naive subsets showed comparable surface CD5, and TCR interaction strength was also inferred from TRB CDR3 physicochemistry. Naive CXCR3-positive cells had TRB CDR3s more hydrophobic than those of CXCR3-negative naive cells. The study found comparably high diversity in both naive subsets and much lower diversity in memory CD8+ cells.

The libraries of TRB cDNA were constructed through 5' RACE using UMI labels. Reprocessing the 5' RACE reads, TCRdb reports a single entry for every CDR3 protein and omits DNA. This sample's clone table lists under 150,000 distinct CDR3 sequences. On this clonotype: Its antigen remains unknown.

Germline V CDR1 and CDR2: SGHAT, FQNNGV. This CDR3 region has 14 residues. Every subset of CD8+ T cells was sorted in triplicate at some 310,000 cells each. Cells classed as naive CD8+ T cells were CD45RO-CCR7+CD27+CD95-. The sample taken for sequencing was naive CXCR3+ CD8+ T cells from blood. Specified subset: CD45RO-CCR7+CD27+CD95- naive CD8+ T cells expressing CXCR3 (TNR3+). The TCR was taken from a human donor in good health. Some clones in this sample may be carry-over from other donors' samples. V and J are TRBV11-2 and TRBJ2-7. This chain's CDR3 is CASSFASSVNEQYF.